This TCR beta chain came from a study of regulatory T cells in long-lasting Graves disease. Looked up from germline, CDR1 is SEHNR and CDR2 is FQNEAQ (reference sequence). The CDR3 is 14 amino acids. Trimming took 5 bases from V and 0 from J, leaving 8 bases between them. This clonotype was seen ten or more times. Its antigen is as yet unknown. Construction of the TCR beta libraries employed iRepertoire HTBI primers in conjunction with Arm-PCR of CDR3 regions. Original data processing: Samples collectively showed fewer than 80 TRBV and more than 11 TRBJ segments. TCRdb ran MiXCR on the multiplex PCR reads and lists one entry per CDR3 protein. The V and J calls come from TCRdb's annotation, not from the publication. Here the sample spans about 470,000 distinct CDR3 sequences, more than 12% being singletons. Regarding the study as a whole: Small sample size may have lowered accuracy.

Time point noted: newly diagnosed GD, antithyroid drugs for less than 3 months. TCR sequences were obtained from RNA taken from PBMCs. The data were also submitted as part of a second study, on T cells in Graves' hyperthyroidism and ophthalmopathy. That source adds: The hyperthyroidism patients had all been newly diagnosed, and their disease duration was under 2 months. Their ages ranged from 18 to 65 years.

The chain has TRBV7-9 and TRBJ2-4; D is possibly TRBD1 (5 bases). The receptor was derived from a woman in her twenties or thirties with Graves disease. The specimen comprised peripheral blood mononuclear cells (PBMCs), sampled at new diagnosis, from a patient treated with antithyroid drugs. In nucleotides, the CDR3 is TGTGCCAGCAGCGACAGTCTAGCCAAAAACATTCAGTACTTC. Residues: CASSDSLAKNIQYF.